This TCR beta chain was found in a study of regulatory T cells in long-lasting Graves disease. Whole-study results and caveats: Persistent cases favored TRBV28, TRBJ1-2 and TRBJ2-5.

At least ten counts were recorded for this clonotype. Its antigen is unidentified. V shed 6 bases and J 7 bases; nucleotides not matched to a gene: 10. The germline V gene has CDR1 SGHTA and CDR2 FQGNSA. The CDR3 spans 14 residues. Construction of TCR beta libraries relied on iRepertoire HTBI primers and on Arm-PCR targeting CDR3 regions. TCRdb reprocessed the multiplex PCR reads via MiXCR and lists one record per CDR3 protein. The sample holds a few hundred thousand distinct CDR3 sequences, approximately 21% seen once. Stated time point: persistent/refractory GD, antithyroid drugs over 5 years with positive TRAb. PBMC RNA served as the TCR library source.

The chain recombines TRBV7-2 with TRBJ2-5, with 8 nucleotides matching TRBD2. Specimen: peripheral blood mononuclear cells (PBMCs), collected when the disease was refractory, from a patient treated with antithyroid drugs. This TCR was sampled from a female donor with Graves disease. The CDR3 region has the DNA TGTGCCAGCAGAGCGCCCGGGACTAGTGGGACCCAGTACTTC. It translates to CASRAPGTSGTQYF.